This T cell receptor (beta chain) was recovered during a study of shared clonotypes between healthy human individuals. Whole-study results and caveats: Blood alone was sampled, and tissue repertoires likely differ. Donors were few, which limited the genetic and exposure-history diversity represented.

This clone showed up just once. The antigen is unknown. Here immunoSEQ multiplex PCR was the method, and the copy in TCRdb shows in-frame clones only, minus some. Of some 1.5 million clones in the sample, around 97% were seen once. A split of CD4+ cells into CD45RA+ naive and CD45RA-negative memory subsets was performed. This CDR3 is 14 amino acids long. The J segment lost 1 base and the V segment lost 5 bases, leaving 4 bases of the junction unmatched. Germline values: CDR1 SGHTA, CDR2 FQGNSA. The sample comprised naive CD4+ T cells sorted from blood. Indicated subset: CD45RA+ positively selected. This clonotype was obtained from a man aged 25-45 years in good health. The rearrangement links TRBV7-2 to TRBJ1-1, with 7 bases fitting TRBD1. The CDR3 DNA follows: TGTGCCAGCAGCCGGGACAGCCAGAACACTGAAGCTTTCTTT. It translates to CASSRDSQNTEAFF.